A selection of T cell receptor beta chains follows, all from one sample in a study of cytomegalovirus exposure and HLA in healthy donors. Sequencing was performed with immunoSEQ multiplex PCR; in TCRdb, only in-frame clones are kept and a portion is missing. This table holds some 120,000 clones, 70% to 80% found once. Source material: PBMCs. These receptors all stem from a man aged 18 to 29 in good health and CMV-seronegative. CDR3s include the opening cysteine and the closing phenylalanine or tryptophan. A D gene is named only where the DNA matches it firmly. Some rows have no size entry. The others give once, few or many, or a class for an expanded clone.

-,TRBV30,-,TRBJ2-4,TGTGCCTGGAGCCCCGGAGGGACCATTCAGTACTTC,CAWSPGGTIQYF
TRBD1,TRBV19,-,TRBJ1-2,TGTGCCAGTAGTATTTATTCGGGACAGGGGAATGGCTACACCTTC,CASSIYSGQGNGYTF
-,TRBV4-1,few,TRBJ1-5,TGCGCCAGCAGCCAAGATACGGGAGCTCAAAGGCTAAATCAGCCCCAGCATTTT,CASSQDTGAQRLNQPQHF
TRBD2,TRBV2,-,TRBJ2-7,TGTGCCAGCAGTGATACTAGCGGGAGCTACGAGCAGTACTTC,CASSDTSGSYEQYF
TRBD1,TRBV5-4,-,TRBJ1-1,TGTGCCAGCATTCAGGGTGGGACAGTTGAAGCTTTCTTT,CASIQGGTVEAFF
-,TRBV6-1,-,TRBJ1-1,TGTGCCAGCAGTCGGATGAAGGGGGACACTGAAGCTTTCTTT,CASSRMKGDTEAFF
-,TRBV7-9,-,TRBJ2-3,TGTGCCAGCAGTCGGACACCATTGGAAACAGATACGCAGTATTTT,CASSRTPLETDTQYF
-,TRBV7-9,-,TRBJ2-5,TGTGCCAGCAGGATCGGAGGAGGTGAGACCCAGTACTTC,CASRIGGGETQYF
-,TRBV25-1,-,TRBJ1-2,TGTGCCAGCAACCAGGGAAACTATGGCTACACCTTC,CASNQGNYGYTF
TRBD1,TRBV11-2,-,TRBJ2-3,TGTGCCAGCAGCTTAGTCCCCGGACAGGGCGAGAGTCCGGATACGCAGTATTTT,CASSLVPGQGESPDTQYF
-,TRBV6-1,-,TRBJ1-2,TGTGCCAGCAGCTTTAACAGGGATGGCTACACCTTC,CASSFNRDGYTF
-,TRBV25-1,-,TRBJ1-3,TGTGCCAGCAGTGCGGCGGCGGGGGGAACCATATATTTT,CASSAAAGGTIYF
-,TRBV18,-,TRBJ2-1,TGTGCCAGCCCACCGGGGCCCCCTTACAATGAGCAGTTCTTC,CASPPGPPYNEQFF
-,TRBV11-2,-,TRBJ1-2,TGTGCCAGCAGCTTAGGGATGGGAGGAGTCTACACCTTC,CASSLGMGGVYTF
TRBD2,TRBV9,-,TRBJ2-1,TGTGCCAGCAGCGTAGAATCTTACAGCGGGATTAACAATGAGCAGTTCTTC,CASSVESYSGINNEQFF
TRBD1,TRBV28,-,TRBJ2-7,TGTGCCAGCAGTTTTTCGGGACAGGGCTTGCCCGAGCAGTACTTC,CASSFSGQGLPEQYF
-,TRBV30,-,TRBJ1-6,TGTGCCTGGAGTGTACGAGGCAGGGTAAAGGGTTCACCCCTCCACTTT,CAWSVRGRVKGSPLHF
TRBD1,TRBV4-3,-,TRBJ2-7,TGCGCCAGCAGCCCCGGGACAGGGGATTACGAGCAGTACTTC,CASSPGTGDYEQYF
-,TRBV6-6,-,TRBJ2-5,TGTGCCAGCAGCCCCGGACAGAAACAAGAGACCCAGTACTTC,CASSPGQKQETQYF
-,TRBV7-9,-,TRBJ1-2,TGTGCCAGCAGCCGGAAACAGGGTATTATCGACTATGGCTACACCTTC,CASSRKQGIIDYGYTF
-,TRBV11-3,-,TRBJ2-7,TGTGCCAGCAGCGCAGGCGCCGGGAGCCCCAACGAGCAGTACTTC,CASSAGAGSPNEQYF
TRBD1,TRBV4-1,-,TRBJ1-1,TGCGCCAGCAGCTTCGACAGGGTGAACACTGAAGCTTTCTTT,CASSFDRVNTEAFF
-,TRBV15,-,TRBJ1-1,TGTGCCACCAGCAGAGATCGGGGTAACACTGAAGCTTTCTTT,CATSRDRGNTEAFF
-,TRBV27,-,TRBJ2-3,TGTGCCAGCAGCCGCGGACAGTTCACAGATACGCAGTATTTT,CASSRGQFTDTQYF
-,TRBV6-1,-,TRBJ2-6,TGTGCCAGCAGTGTAAACTTACAGGCCTGGGGCTCTGGGGCCAACGTCCTGACTTTC,CASSVNLQAWGSGANVLTF
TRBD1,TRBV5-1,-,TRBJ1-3,TGCGCCAGCAGTCCGACAGGGTCTACAGGAAACACCATATATTTT,CASSPTGSTGNTIYF
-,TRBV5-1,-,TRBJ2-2,TGCGCCAGTTGCCTGGACAGTGCTTCCGGGGAGCTGTTTTTT,CASCLDSASGELFF
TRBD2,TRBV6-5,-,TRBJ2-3,TGTGCCAGCAGTTACGGAGCGGGAGTGGGAGATACGCAGTATTTT,CASSYGAGVGDTQYF
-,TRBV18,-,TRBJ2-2,TGTGCCAGCTCAAGCCGGGTCCTAGAGTCCGGGGAGCTGTTTTTT,CASSSRVLESGELFF
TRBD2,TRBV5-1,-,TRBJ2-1,TGCGCCAGCACCCCTACCGGTAGCGGGAAAAACAATGAGCAGTTCTTC,CASTPTGSGKNNEQFF
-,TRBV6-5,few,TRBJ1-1,TGTGCCAGCACCATCACACAGGGCACTGAAGCTTTCTTT,CASTITQGTEAFF
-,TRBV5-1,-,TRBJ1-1,TGCGCCAGCAGCTTGCGGTCTTTGGGTAGCGGACCCGCAGCTTTCTTT,CASSLRSLGSGPAAFF
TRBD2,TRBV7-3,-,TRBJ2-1,TGTGCCAGCAGCTTAGGGCCACGCTCCCGGGAGGGTGGTGAGCAGTTCTTC,CASSLGPRSREGGEQFF
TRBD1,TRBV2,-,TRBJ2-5,TGTGCCAGCTCCGTTGGGACAGTGGCAGGAGAGACCCAGTACTTC,CASSVGTVAGETQYF
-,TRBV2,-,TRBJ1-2,TGTGCCAGCAGTGAAATGAGGGCAAGTCAACCTAACTATGGCTACACCTTC,CASSEMRASQPNYGYTF
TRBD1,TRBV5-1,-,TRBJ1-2,TGCGCCAGCAGCACGAGGGGGCAGGGTGGCTACACCTTC,CASSTRGQGGYTF
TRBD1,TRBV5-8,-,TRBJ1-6,TGTGCCAGCAGCTATGGACAGGGGTTGGGTAATTCACCCCTCCACTTT,CASSYGQGLGNSPLHF
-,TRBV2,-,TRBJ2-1,TGTGCCAGCAGCTCAAACCCCGGTGCTAGAAGTGGTTTTGATTTTGGGGAGCAGTTCTTC,CASSSNPGARSGFDFGEQFF
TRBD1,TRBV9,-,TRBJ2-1,TGTGCCAGCAGCGACGAGGACAGGGAGTGGAATGAGCAGTTCTTC,CASSDEDREWNEQFF
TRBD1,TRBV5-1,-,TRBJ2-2,TGCGCCAGCAGCTTGGAACAGGGGGTAGAGGAGCTGTTTTTT,CASSLEQGVEELFF
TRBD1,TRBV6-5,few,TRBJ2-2,TGTGCCAGCAGTTACGGGGACAGGGTACTCACCGGGGAGCTGTTTTTT,CASSYGDRVLTGELFF
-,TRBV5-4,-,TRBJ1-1,TGTGCCAGCAGCCTACGGGGGGTGAACACTGAAGCTTTCTTT,CASSLRGVNTEAFF
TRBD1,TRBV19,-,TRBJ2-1,TGTGCCAGTACCCTAAACAGGGGGAATGGCTATGAGCAGTTCTTC,CASTLNRGNGYEQFF
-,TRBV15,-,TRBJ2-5,TGTGCCACCAGCAGAGCGGGAACAACACAAGAGACCCAGTACTTC,CATSRAGTTQETQYF
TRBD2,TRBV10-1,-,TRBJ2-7,TGCGCCAGCAGTGAGTCGGGGACTAGCGGAGGGAGCTCCTACGAGCAGTACTTC,CASSESGTSGGSSYEQYF
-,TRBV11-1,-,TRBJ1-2,TGTGCCAGCAGTTCCGTTGGAGGGAGGGAGGGTGGCTACACCTTC,CASSSVGGREGGYTF
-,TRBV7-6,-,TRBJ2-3,TGTGCCAGCAGCTTAGCGGCAGGGGGCACAGATACGCAGTATTTT,CASSLAAGGTDTQYF
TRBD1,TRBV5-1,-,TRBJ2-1,TGCGCCAGCAGCTTGCCATTGTCAGGGGGCAATGAGCAGTTCTTC,CASSLPLSGGNEQFF
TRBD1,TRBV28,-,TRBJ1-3,TGTGCCAGCAGTTCCACCCGACAGGGGGTCTCTGGAAACACCATATATTTT,CASSSTRQGVSGNTIYF
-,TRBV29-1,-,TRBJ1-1,TGCAGCGTTGGGACAGTCAACATGAACACTGAAGCTTTCTTT,CSVGTVNMNTEAFF
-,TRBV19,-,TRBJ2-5,TGTGCCAGTAGTATCGGTAACTCGAAGGAGACCCAGTACTTC,CASSIGNSKETQYF
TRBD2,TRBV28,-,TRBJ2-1,TGTGCCAGCAGCCCCGGGACTAGCGGGAGATATGAGCAGTTCTTC,CASSPGTSGRYEQFF
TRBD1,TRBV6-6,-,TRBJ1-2,TGTGCCAGCAGTTACCTCGGACAGGGGGCAGAGGGCTACACCTTC,CASSYLGQGAEGYTF